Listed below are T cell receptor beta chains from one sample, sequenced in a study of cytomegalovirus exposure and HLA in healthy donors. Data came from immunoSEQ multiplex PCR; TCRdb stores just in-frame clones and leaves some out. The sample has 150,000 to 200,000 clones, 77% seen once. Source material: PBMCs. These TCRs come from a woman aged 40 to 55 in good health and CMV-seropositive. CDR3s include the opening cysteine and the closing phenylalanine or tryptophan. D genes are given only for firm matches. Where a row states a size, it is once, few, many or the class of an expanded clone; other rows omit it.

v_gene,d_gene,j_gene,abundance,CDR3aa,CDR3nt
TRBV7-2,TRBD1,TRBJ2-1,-,CASSLAPGGNEQFF,TGTGCCAGCAGCTTAGCCCCAGGGGGCAATGAGCAGTTCTTC
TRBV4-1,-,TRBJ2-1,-,CASRQGAGPSVENEQFF,TGCGCCAGCAGGCAGGGCGCCGGGCCTAGTGTGGAAAATGAGCAGTTCTTC
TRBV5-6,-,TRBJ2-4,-,CASSVLGGPKNIQYF,TGTGCCAGCAGCGTCCTGGGGGGGCCGAAAAACATTCAGTACTTC
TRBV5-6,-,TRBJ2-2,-,CASSLDTGSNTGELFF,TGTGCCAGCAGCTTGGACACGGGGTCTAACACCGGGGAGCTGTTTTTT
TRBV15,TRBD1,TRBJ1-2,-,CATSRGTGSIYGYTF,TGTGCCACCAGCAGGGGGACAGGGAGTATCTATGGCTACACCTTC
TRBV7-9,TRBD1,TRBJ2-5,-,CASSLGDRVGTQYF,TGTGCCAGCAGCTTAGGAGACAGGGTCGGGACCCAGTACTTC
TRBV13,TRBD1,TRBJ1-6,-,CASSLGLTGGNSPLHF,TGTGCCAGCAGCTTAGGCCTAACAGGGGGAAATTCACCCCTCCACTTT
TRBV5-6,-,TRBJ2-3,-,CASSSSTENTQYF,TGTGCCAGCAGCTCCTCGACTGAGAATACGCAGTATTTT
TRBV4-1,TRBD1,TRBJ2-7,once,CASSQLSGQGAYEQYF,TGCGCCAGCAGCCAACTCTCGGGACAGGGGGCCTACGAGCAGTACTTC
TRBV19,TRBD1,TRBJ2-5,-,CASRQGVGQETQYF,TGTGCCAGTCGACAGGGCGTGGGGCAAGAGACCCAGTACTTC
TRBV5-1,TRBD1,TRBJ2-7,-,CASRHRDREDEQYF,TGCGCCAGCAGACACCGGGACAGGGAGGACGAGCAGTACTTC
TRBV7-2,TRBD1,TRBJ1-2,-,CASSLLGTGVGYTF,TGTGCCAGCAGCTTATTGGGGACAGGGGTTGGCTACACCTTC
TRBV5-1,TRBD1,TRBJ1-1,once,CASSFRTGSTEAFF,TGCGCCAGCAGCTTCCGGACAGGGAGCACTGAAGCTTTCTTT
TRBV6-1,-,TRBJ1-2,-,CASSEALQGSYGYTF,TGTGCCAGCAGTGAAGCGCTTCAGGGCAGTTATGGCTACACCTTC
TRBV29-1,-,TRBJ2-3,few,CSVAAGGTDTQYF,TGCAGCGTAGCCGCAGGGGGCACAGATACGCAGTATTTT
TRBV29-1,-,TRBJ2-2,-,CSASRGENTGELFF,TGCAGCGCCTCCCGGGGAGAGAACACCGGGGAGCTGTTTTTT
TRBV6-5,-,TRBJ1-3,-,CASSALGVSGNTIYF,TGTGCCAGCAGTGCCCTCGGGGTCTCTGGAAACACCATATATTTT
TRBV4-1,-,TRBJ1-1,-,CASSQDRLKQGPYTEAFF,TGCGCCAGCAGCCAAGATAGATTAAAACAGGGTCCGTACACTGAAGCTTTCTTT
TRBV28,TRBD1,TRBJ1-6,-,CASSLRDRVNSPLHF,TGTGCCAGCAGTTTACGGGACAGAGTAAATTCACCCCTCCACTTT
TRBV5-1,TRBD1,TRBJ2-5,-,CASSLGQGAGETQYF,TGCGCCAGCAGCCTCGGACAGGGGGCTGGAGAGACCCAGTACTTC
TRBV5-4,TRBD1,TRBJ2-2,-,CASSAGQGPTGELFF,TGTGCCAGCAGCGCGGGACAGGGGCCTACCGGGGAGCTGTTTTTT
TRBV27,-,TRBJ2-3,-,CASSLSLQGAGSDTQYF,TGTGCCAGCAGTTTATCGCTGCAAGGGGCCGGCTCAGATACGCAGTATTTT
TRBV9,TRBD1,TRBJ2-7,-,CASSLRGQGGYEQYF,TGTGCCAGCAGCCTTAGGGGACAGGGGGGATACGAGCAGTACTTC
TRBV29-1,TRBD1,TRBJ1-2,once,CSVGQGARGYTF,TGCAGCGTCGGACAGGGGGCGAGGGGCTACACCTTC
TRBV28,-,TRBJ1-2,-,CASRIAGAYGYTF,TGTGCCAGCCGAATTGCAGGGGCTTATGGCTACACCTTC
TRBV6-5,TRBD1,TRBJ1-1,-,CASRLRTGEKAFF,TGTGCCAGCAGACTCCGGACAGGGGAAAAAGCTTTCTTT
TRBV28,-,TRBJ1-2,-,CASTGQIYGYTF,TGTGCCAGCACCGGACAGATCTATGGCTACACCTTC
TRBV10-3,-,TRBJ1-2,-,CAISPGGTANYGYTF,TGTGCCATCAGTCCGGGGGGAACCGCTAACTATGGCTACACCTTC
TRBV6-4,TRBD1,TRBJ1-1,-,CASRDTDRGTEAFF,TGTGCCAGCAGAGATACGGACAGGGGAACTGAAGCTTTCTTT
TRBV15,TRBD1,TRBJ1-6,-,CATSRGATGGNSPLHF,TGTGCCACCAGCAGAGGAGCCACAGGGGGAAATTCACCCCTCCACTTT
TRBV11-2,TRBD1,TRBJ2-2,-,CASSFLRDRYPGELFF,TGTGCCAGCAGCTTCCTCCGGGACAGATACCCCGGGGAGCTGTTTTTT
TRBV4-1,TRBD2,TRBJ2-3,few,CASSQPPYRLAGSTDTQYF,TGCGCCAGCAGCCAACCCCCCTATCGACTAGCGGGATCCACAGATACGCAGTATTTT
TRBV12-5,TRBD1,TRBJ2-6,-,CASGSGQARAGANVLTF,TGTGCTAGTGGTTCGGGACAGGCGAGAGCGGGGGCCAACGTCCTGACTTTC
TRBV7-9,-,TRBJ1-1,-,CASSLSIDMNTEAFF,TGTGCCAGCAGCTTGTCCATAGATATGAACACTGAAGCTTTCTTT
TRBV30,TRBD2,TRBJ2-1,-,CAWRSLLAGGYNEQFF,TGTGCCTGGAGGTCCCTACTAGCGGGGGGCTACAATGAGCAGTTCTTC
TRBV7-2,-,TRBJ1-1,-,CASSSIGDTEAFF,TGTGCCAGCAGCTCAATCGGGGACACTGAAGCTTTCTTT
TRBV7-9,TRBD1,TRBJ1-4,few,CASSAGTGVEKLFF,TGTGCCAGCAGCGCCGGGACAGGGGTTGAAAAACTGTTTTTT
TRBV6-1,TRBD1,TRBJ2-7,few,CASSDPGTGGISEQYF,TGTGCCAGCAGTGACCCCGGGACAGGGGGAATTTCCGAGCAGTACTTC
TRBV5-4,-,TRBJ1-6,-,CASSWGDRAGSPLHF,TGTGCCAGCAGCTGGGGAGACCGGGCGGGATCACCCCTCCACTTT
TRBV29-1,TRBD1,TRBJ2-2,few,CSVIHGTGNTGELFF,TGCAGCGTTATACATGGGACAGGGAACACCGGGGAGCTGTTTTTT
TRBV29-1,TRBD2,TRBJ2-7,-,CSVAGGTSGGYEQYF,TGCAGCGTTGCTGGGGGGACTAGCGGTGGATACGAGCAGTACTTC
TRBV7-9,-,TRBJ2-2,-,CASSRTQAGELFF,TGTGCCAGCAGTCGGACTCAGGCCGGGGAGCTGTTTTTT
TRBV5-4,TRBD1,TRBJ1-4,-,CASSPRGQDNEKLFF,TGTGCCAGCAGCCCCCGCGGACAGGATAATGAAAAACTGTTTTTT
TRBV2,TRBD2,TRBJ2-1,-,CASCVRTSGNEQFF,TGTGCCAGCTGCGTACGGACTAGCGGCAATGAGCAGTTCTTC
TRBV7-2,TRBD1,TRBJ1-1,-,CASSFQGAQDTEAFF,TGTGCCAGCAGCTTTCAGGGGGCGCAGGACACTGAAGCTTTCTTT
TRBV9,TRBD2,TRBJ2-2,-,CASSDRRTSGAYTGELFF,TGTGCCAGCAGCGACCGTCGTACTAGCGGGGCTTACACCGGGGAGCTGTTTTTT
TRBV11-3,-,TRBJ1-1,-,CAISRGGKDTEAFF,TGTGCCATCTCCCGGGGGGGGAAGGACACTGAAGCTTTCTTT
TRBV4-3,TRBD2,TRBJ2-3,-,CASSQVGGGITDTQYF,TGCGCCAGCAGCCAAGTAGGCGGGGGAATCACAGATACGCAGTATTTT
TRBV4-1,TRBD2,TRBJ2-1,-,CASSQASSGTNEQFF,TGCGCCAGCAGCCAAGCGTCTAGCGGGACGAATGAGCAGTTCTTC
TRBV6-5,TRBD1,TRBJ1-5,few,CASSPRTGNQPQHF,TGTGCCAGCAGCCCCAGGACAGGGAATCAGCCCCAGCATTTT
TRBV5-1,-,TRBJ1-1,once,CASSWAAGGNTEAFF,TGCGCCAGCAGCTGGGCAGCGGGAGGAAACACTGAAGCTTTCTTT
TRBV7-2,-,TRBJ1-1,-,CASSLAVGLAGEAFF,TGTGCCAGCAGCTTAGCGGTGGGCTTGGCGGGCGAAGCTTTCTTT
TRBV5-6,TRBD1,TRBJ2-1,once,CASSLARGLGNEQFF,TGTGCCAGCAGCTTAGCCAGGGGGCTGGGGAATGAGCAGTTCTTC
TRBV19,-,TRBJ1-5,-,CASSRDRNQPQHF,TGTGCCAGTAGCCGTGACAGAAATCAGCCCCAGCATTTT
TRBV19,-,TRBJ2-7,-,CASSIGSRDEQYF,TGTGCCAGTAGTATAGGATCCAGGGACGAGCAGTACTTC
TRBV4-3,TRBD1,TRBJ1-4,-,CASSQERGQLNEKLFF,TGCGCCAGCAGCCAAGAAAGGGGACAGCTTAATGAAAAACTGTTTTTT